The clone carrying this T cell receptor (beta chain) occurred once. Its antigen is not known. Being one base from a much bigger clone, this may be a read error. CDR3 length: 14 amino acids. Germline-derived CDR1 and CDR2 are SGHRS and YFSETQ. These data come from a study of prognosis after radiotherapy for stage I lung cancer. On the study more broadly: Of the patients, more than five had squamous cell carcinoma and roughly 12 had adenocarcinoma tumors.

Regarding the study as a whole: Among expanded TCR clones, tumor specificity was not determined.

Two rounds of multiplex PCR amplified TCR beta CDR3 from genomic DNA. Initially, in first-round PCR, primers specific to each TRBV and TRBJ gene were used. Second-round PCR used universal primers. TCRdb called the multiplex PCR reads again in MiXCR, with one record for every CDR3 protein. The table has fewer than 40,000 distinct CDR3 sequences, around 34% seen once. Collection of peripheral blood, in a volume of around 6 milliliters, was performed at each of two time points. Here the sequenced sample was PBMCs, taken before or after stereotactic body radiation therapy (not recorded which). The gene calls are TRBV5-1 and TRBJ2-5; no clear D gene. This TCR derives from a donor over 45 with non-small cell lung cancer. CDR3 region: CTSIRGPAEETQYF. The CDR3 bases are TGCACCAGCATCCGAGGACCAGCCGAGGAGACCCAGTACTTC.